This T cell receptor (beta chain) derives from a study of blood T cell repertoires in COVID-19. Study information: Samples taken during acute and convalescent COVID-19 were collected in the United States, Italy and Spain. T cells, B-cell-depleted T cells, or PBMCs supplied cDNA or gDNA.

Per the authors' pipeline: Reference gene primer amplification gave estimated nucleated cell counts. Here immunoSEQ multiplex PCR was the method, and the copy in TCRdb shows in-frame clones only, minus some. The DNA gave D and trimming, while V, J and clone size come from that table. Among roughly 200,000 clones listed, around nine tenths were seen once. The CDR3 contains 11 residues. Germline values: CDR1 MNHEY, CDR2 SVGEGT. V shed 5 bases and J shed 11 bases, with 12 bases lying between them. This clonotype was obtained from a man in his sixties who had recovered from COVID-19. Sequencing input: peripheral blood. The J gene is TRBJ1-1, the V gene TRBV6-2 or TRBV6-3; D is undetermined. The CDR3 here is CASSPGFVAFF. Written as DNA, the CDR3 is TGTGCCAGCAGTCCCGGGTTTGTGGCTTTCTTT.